This T cell receptor (beta chain) was sequenced during a study of T cells in Graves' hyperthyroidism and ophthalmopathy. The source material, RNA transcripts, was used to amplify TCR beta CDR3 regions. First-round RT-PCR targeting the TCR CDR3 was performed with the HTBI primer set. TCRdb independently ran MiXCR on the multiplex PCR reads; one entry per CDR3 protein. The sample shows about 360,000 distinct CDR3 sequences, under 15% of them seen only once. Study-level findings and limits: Peripheral blood also featured most of the thyroid clonotypes expanded above 0.001.

Absent ophthalmopathy progression within 18 months defined stable Graves' hyperthyroidism. Patients aged 18 to 65 had newly diagnosed hyperthyroidism lasting under 2 months. CDR3 length: 12 amino acids. V was shortened by 3 bases and J by 5 bases, with 8 bases between the two germline ends. The germline V gene encodes CDR1 KGHSH and CDR2 LQKENI. This clonotype has ten or more counts. Its matching antigen is unknown. The TCR was taken from a woman aged 18-29 years with Graves' hyperthyroidism. Material: blood. The genes are TRBV18 and TRBJ2-7, with unresolved D. The CDR3 is CASSPIDNEQYF. The DNA of the CDR3 is TGTGCCAGCTCACCCATAGATAACGAGCAGTACTTC.